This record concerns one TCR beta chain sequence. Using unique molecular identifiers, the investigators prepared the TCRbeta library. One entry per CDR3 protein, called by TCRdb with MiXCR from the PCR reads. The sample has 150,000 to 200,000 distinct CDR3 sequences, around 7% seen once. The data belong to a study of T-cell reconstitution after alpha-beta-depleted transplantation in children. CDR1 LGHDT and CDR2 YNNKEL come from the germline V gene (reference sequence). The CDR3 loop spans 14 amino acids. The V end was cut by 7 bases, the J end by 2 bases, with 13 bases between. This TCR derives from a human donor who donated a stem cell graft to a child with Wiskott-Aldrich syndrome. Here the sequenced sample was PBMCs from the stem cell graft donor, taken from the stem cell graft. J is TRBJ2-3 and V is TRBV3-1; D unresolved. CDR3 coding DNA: TGTGCCAGCACGACACTTCTCTCCACAGATACGCAGTATTTT. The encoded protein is CASTTLLSTDTQYF.